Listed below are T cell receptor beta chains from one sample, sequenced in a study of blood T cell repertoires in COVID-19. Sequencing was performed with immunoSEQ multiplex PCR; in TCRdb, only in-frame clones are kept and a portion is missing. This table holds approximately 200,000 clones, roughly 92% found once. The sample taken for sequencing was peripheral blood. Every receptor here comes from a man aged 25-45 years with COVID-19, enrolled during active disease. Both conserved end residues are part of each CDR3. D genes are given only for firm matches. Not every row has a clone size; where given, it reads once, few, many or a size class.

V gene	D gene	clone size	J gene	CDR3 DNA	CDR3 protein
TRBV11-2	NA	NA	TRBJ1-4	TGTGCCAGCAGCTTAGAGTGGGCAGTAAATGAAAAACTGTTTTTT	CASSLEWAVNEKLFF
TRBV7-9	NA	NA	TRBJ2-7	TGTGCCAGCAGCTTAGTAATAGGACGGGGATACGAGCAGTACTTC	CASSLVIGRGYEQYF
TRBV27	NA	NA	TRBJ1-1	TGTGCCAGCAGTTCACAGGTCGCCGGCACTGAAGCTTTCTTT	CASSSQVAGTEAFF
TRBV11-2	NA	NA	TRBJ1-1	TGTGCCAGCAGCCATCAGGGCCGGAACACTGAAGCTTTCTTT	CASSHQGRNTEAFF
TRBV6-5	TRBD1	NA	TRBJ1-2	TGTGCCAGCGGAAACGCTCGACAGGGGTCTTATGGCTACACCTTC	CASGNARQGSYGYTF
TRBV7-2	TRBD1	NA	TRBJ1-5	TGTGCCAGCAGCTTAGTTTTAGGGGGCGATCAGCCCCAGCATTTT	CASSLVLGGDQPQHF
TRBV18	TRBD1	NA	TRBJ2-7	TGTGCCAGCTCACCCCCGGGACAGAACTACGAGCAGTACTTC	CASSPPGQNYEQYF
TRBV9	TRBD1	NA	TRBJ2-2	TGTGCCAGCAGCCCTAGAACTGGGACAGCCTTTACCCCCACCGGGGAGCTGTTTTTT	CASSPRTGTAFTPTGELFF
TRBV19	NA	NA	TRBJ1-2	TGTGCCAGTAGTCCCCAGGCAAACTACTATGGCTACACCTTC	CASSPQANYYGYTF
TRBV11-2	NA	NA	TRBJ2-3	TGTGCCAGCAGCTTCCTTCCAGGCACAGATACGCAGTATTTT	CASSFLPGTDTQYF
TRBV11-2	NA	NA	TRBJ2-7	TGTGCCAGCAGCTTGGGCGGGGCGAGCTCCTACGAGCAGTACTTC	CASSLGGASSYEQYF
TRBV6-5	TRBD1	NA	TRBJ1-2	TGTGCCAGCAACGACAGGGGGCGGGCGGTAGGCTACACCTTC	CASNDRGRAVGYTF
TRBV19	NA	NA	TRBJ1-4	TGTGCCAGTGAGCTGATTGGTGCTCGGGAAAAACTGTTTTTT	CASELIGAREKLFF
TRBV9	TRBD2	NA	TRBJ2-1	TGTGCCAGCAGCTTAACAGCGGGGGAGTACAATGAGCAGTTCTTC	CASSLTAGEYNEQFF
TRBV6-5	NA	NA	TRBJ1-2	TGTGCCAGCAGTTACTCGGATAGGGAGGACGGCTACACCTTC	CASSYSDREDGYTF
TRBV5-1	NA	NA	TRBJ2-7	TGCGCCAGCAGCGTAATAAGTTACTCGTACGAGCAGTACTTC	CASSVISYSYEQYF
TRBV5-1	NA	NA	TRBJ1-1	TGCGCCAGCAGCCAAAGACCTCAGGGTGTCTACCCTGAAGCTTTCTTT	CASSQRPQGVYPEAFF
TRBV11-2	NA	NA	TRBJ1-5	TGTGCCAGCAGCTTAGACTCGGATCAGCCCCAGCATTTT	CASSLDSDQPQHF
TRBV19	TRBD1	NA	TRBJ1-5	TGTGCCAGTAGCAGGGACAGGAATAGCAATCAGCCCCAGCATTTT	CASSRDRNSNQPQHF
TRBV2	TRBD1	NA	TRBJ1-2	TGTGCCAGCAGCACGACAGGGGTCACTGGCTACACCTTC	CASSTTGVTGYTF
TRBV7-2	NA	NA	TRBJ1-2	TGTGCCAGCAGCTTATATTTTGGCTACACCTTC	CASSLYFGYTF
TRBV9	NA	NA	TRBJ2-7	TGTGCCAGCAGCGTACCCGACTGCTCCTACGAGCAGTACTTC	CASSVPDCSYEQYF
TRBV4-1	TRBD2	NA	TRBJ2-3	TGCGCCAGCAGCCGAGGACTAGCGGGGGGGGGCGCAGATACGCAGTATTTT	CASSRGLAGGGADTQYF
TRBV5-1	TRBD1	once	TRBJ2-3	TGCGCCAGCAGCTCTGGGACAGGGAGCACAGATACGCAGTATTTT	CASSSGTGSTDTQYF